These T cell receptor beta chains were read from a single sample in a study of cytomegalovirus exposure and HLA in healthy donors. Profiled with immunoSEQ multiplex PCR; TCRdb holds only in-frame clones, not every one. The sample yields 150,000 to 200,000 clones, 60% to 85% seen once. Sequences were obtained from PBMCs. These receptors were obtained from a woman between 35 and 50 years old in good health and CMV-seronegative. The CDR3 runs from the conserved cysteine through the conserved F or W.

TRBV5-3	TRBJ2-3	CARSLKTSGSRDTQYF
TRBV27	TRBJ2-7	CASSLGEGVYEQYF
TRBV20-1	TRBJ1-1	CSARDLTEAFF
TRBV6-5	TRBJ2-3	CASRGPSGREDTQYF
TRBV9	TRBJ2-1	CASSVVGGPGGEQFF
TRBV19	TRBJ2-3	CASSISGGPSTDTQYF
TRBV27	TRBJ1-5	CASRLGTDSNQPQHF
TRBV9	TRBJ2-1	CASSFSGIDNEQFF
TRBV6-4	TRBJ1-5	CASSPPRCSNQPQHF
TRBV4-1	TRBJ1-2	CASSPPGRGGGYTF
TRBV14	TRBJ2-1	CASSQGTGKVGQFF
TRBV6-5	TRBJ2-7	CASRSSGTVSYEQYF
TRBV19	TRBJ1-6	CASSTSGQSRSPLHF
TRBV7-2	TRBJ2-6	CASSPPRGTGANVLTF
TRBV30	TRBJ1-5	CAWRSPGTVNQPQHF
TRBV2	TRBJ2-4	CASTVPGTSGRAWNIQYF
TRBV7-3	TRBJ2-1	CASSLRTSGSVNEQFF
TRBV6-1	TRBJ2-3	CASRQGRNTQYF
TRBV11-3	TRBJ1-1	CASSSPLTGLVASNTEAFF
TRBV5-6	TRBJ2-7	CASSPPLTSGRYEQYF
TRBV25-1	TRBJ2-2	CASSASGGSQERGGELFF
TRBV27	TRBJ1-1	CASSFFATPSTEAFF
TRBV28	TRBJ2-5	CASHNYDLPQETQYF
TRBV27	TRBJ2-5	CASTDGLAGRIETQYF
TRBV6-1	TRBJ2-1	CASNTRTSYNEQFF
TRBV27	TRBJ2-7	CASSLRQAKLPYEQYF
TRBV11-3	TRBJ1-5	CASSRTGSNQPQHF
TRBV7-2	TRBJ2-3	CASSLAGGADTQYF
TRBV21-1	TRBJ1-2	CASSPLTGQDFYGYTF
TRBV5-4	TRBJ2-2	CASSPGTGLFAGELFF
TRBV11-3	TRBJ2-5	CASSLVSLETQYF
TRBV7-3	TRBJ1-5	CASSPGQNQPQHF
TRBV2	TRBJ2-2	CASSDRGTGELFF
TRBV23-1	TRBJ1-5	CASSPGQGGQPQHF
TRBV7-2	TRBJ2-1	CASSLRLAGVGNEQFF
TRBV18	TRBJ2-3	CASSPPQGASTDTQYF
TRBV6-1	TRBJ2-7	CASSGAIRGRYEQYF
TRBV7-8	TRBJ2-1	CASSPGLIPQQFF
TRBV11-3	TRBJ2-1	CASRDPGQSKNEQFF
TRBV2	TRBJ2-2	CASSETRNTGELFF
TRBV7-2	TRBJ2-7	CASSLVRTTYEQYF
TRBV9	TRBJ2-3	CASSQSRLGWDTQYF
TRBV4-2	TRBJ1-2	CASSQEGDYGYTF
TRBV5-1	TRBJ2-5	CASSTDRGSETQYF
TRBV2	TRBJ2-3	CASSDGFRGDTQYF
TRBV6-5	TRBJ2-7	CASSRGTYEQYF
TRBV19	TRBJ2-1	CASSTQGHEQFF
TRBV6-5	TRBJ2-2	CASKVEETNTGELFF
TRBV11-1	TRBJ1-2	CVSSRDRGYTF
TRBV14	TRBJ1-1	CASSQDMGGQAFF
TRBV29-1	TRBJ1-1	CSVEVSGQGTEAFF
TRBV4-2	TRBJ1-1	CASSQGFGVGDTEAFF
TRBV5-5	TRBJ2-3	CASSSPGLADTQYF
TRBV6-6	TRBJ2-1	CASTAGVYEQFF